This record looks at one TCR beta chain sequence and its context. The data are from a study of blood T cell repertoires in COVID-19. The overall study: Samples of COVID-19 (acute and convalescent) were obtained from the United States, Italy and Spain.

Per the study methods: Reference gene primer amplification gave nucleated cell count estimates. TCRdb's table, derived via immunoSEQ multiplex PCR, lists solely in-frame clones and lacks some. V and J calls plus clone size are reproduced from that table; the DNA served to infer D and trimming. Of about 130,000 clones listed, 80% to 90% are singletons. The CDR3 has 15 amino acids. The germline CDR1 and CDR2 sequences are SQVTM and ANQGSEA. V shed 5 bases, J shed 5 bases, and the junction held 11 bases outside the gene matches. The rearrangement links TRBV29-1 to TRBJ1-1; 10 bases fit TRBD1. The TCR comes from an older woman with acute or convalescent COVID-19. The sample comprised peripheral blood. The CDR3 reads CSVSTGGRVGTEAFF. DNA for the CDR3: TGCAGCGTTTCGACAGGGGGCAGGGTTGGTACTGAAGCTTTCTTT.